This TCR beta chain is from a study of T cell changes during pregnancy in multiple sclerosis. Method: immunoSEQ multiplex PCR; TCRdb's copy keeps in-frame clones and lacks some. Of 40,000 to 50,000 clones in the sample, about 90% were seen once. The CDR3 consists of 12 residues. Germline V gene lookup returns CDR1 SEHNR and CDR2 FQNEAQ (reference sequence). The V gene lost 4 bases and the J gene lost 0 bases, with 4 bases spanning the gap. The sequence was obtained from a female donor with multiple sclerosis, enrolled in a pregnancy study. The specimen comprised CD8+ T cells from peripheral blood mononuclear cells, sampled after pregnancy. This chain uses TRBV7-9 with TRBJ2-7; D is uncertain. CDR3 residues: CASSSVSYEQYF. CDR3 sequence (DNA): TGTGCCAGCAGCTCCGTCTCCTACGAGCAGTACTTC.